Below are 24 T cell receptor beta chains sequenced from a single sample in a study of Graves' ophthalmopathy and Graves' hyperthyroidism. As the template, RNA transcripts were used to amplify TCR beta CDR3 regions. First-round RT-PCR used HTBI primers; second-round multiplex PCR followed. TCRdb redid the calling of the multiplex PCR reads with MiXCR, one entry per CDR3 protein. The sample has hundreds of thousands of distinct CDR3 sequences; 15% are singletons. Sequenced material: peripheral blood. These receptor sequences come from a woman aged 18-29 years with stable Graves' hyperthyroidism.

CDR3 nucleotide sequence: TGTGCCAGTGCCGGGAGCCTAGAGACCCAGTACTTC. It codes for CASAGSLETQYF. This chain uses TRBV19 with TRBJ2-5; D perhaps matches TRBD2 (6 bases). Between the trimmed V and J ends, which lost 8 bases and 4 bases, there was a span of 11 bases. The CDR3 runs to 12 residues. CDR1 and CDR2 (germline): LNHDA, SQIVND (reference sequence).

This clonotype has ten or more counts. The chain combines TRBV29-1 with TRBJ1-1; D possibly corresponds to TRBD1 (5 bases). Deletions cut 7 bases from V and 1 base from J, with 7 bases between. This CDR3 spans 11 amino acids. Looked up from germline, CDR1 is SQVTM and CDR2 is ANQGSEA. CDR3 bases: TGCAGCGGCAGGGAGAACACTGAAGCTTTCTTT. Translation: CSGRENTEAFF.

In this sample, this clonotype turned up many times. The chain employs TRBV27 and TRBJ2-5, with 8 positions matching TRBD1. Germline values: CDR1 MNHEY, CDR2 SMNVEV (reference sequence). Trimming cost V 6 bases and J 5 bases; bases outside gene matches: 11. The CDR3 consists of 15 residues. The CDR3 nucleotides are TGTGCCAGCAGCCGACGGGACAGGCTGACTGAGACCCAGTACTTC. Translation gives CASSRRDRLTETQYF.

In this sample, this clonotype turned up many times. This chain uses TRBV12-5 with TRBJ1-2; 8 nucleotides agree with TRBD1. Germline V gives CDR1 LGHNT, CDR2 FRNRAP. The V and J ends lost 5 bases and 2 bases, in that order; junction bases with no gene match: 4. This CDR3 spans 14 amino acids. The CDR3 reads CASGLWTGNYGYTF. CDR3 in DNA: TGTGCTAGTGGTCTCTGGACAGGGAACTATGGCTACACCTTC.

This clonotype was recorded at least ten times. This chain links TRBV6-1 with TRBJ2-2; 13 nucleotides agree with TRBD2. The V segment lost 7 bases and the J segment 3 bases; nucleotides outside the gene matches: 11. Germline V gene lookup returns CDR1 MNHNS and CDR2 SASEGT. CDR3 length equals 18 residues. This chain's CDR3 is CASIVPPGLAGYTGELFF. The CDR3, as DNA: TGTGCCAGCATTGTACCTCCGGGACTAGCGGGGTACACCGGGGAGCTGTTTTTT.

This clonotype was seen at least ten times. This chain connects TRBV6-1 to TRBJ2-7; tentatively, D is TRBD1 or TRBD2 (5 bases each). The length of the CDR3 is 11 residues. The germline CDR1 and CDR2 sequences are MNHNS and SASEGT. The V end was cut by 8 bases, the J end by 5 bases, with 10 bases between. CDR3 nucleotide sequence: TGTGCCAGCGGTCAGGGACACGAGCAGTACTTC. This sequence encodes CASGQGHEQYF.

At least ten counts were recorded for this clonotype. The junction and the germline gene differ at one end; a read error may be behind it. The chain links TRBV12-3 or TRBV12-4 to TRBJ2-4; a possible D gene is TRBD2 (7 bases). This CDR3 is built from 21 residues. The CDR3 is CASSLFRAGAPGTIGKNIKYF. CDR3 nucleotide sequence: TGTGCCAGCAGTTTATTTAGGGCGGGGGCACCAGGTACCATTGGCAAAAACATTAAGTACTTC.

In its sample, this clonotype was seen many times. The V call is TRBV24-1, the J call TRBJ1-5; D is unclear. The CDR3 has 14 residues. V lost 5 bases, J lost 1 base, and 8 bases lay in between. Germline V gene sequence: CDR1 KGHDR, CDR2 SFDVKD. The CDR3 bases are TGTGCCACCAGTGGGGGATTCAGCAATCAGCCCCAGCATTTT. It yields the protein CATSGGFSNQPQHF.

The sample holds many counts of this clonotype. This sequence joins TRBV24-1 and TRBJ2-3; a possible D gene is TRBD2 (6 bases). The germline V gene encodes CDR1 KGHDR and CDR2 SFDVKD. The CDR3 spans 14 residues. With 3 bases removed from V and 0 bases from J, the gap between germline ends came to 6 bases. In nucleotides, the CDR3 is TGTGCCACCAGTGATCGGGGGAGCACAGATACGCAGTATTTT. Its translation is CATSDRGSTDTQYF.

In regard to this clonotype: A much larger clone is a single base away; this may be a read error. This rearrangement joins TRBV7-9 to TRBJ2-7, with unresolved D. The CDR3 has 13 amino acids. Germline CDR1 is SEHNR and CDR2 is FQNEAQ (reference sequence). The CDR3, as DNA: TGTGCCAGCAGCTTAGTTGCTACCTACGAGCGGTACTTC. The encoded protein is CASSLVATYERYF.

This clonotype was detected many times. This chain's CDR3 is CASSLWGGETQYF. The CDR3 DNA is TGTGCCAGCAGTCTCTGGGGGGGGGAGACCCAGTACTTC. V is TRBV27 and J is TRBJ2-5, with 7 bases lining up with TRBD2. The CDR3 consists of 13 residues. The germline V gene has CDR1 MNHEY and CDR2 SMNVEV (reference sequence). The J segment lost 5 bases and the V segment lost 5 bases, leaving 5 bases of the junction unmatched.

CDR3 coding DNA: TGTGCCAGCAGTGAAACTTGGCGGGACAGACTCCACCAGCAGTACTTC. Encoded protein: CASSETWRDRLHQQYF. The V call is TRBV6-1, the J call TRBJ2-7, with D perhaps matching TRBD1 (7 bases). This CDR3 region has 16 residues. From germline, CDR1 is MNHNS and CDR2 SASEGT. Trimming removed 2 bases from V and 8 bases from J, with 22 bases in between.

This clonotype was counted at least ten times. The chain recombines TRBV7-9 with TRBJ1-1; possibly TRBD1 for D (5 bases). CDR1 and CDR2 (germline): SEHNR, FQNEAQ (reference sequence). V was clipped by 1 base and J by 0 bases, with 9 bases between them. CDR3 length: 15 residues. In DNA form, the CDR3 reads TGTGCCAGCAGCTTAGAAGGGACGGTGAACACTGAAGCTTTCTTT. This translates into CASSLEGTVNTEAFF.

This clonotype showed up many times. The chain uses TRBV24-1 and TRBJ2-7; D may correspond to TRBD1 or TRBD2 (7 bases each). The CDR3 is 14 amino acids. Germline V gives CDR1 KGHDR, CDR2 SFDVKD. V lost 9 bases, J lost 2 bases, and 16 bases lay in between. CDR3 residues: CATGGDSPPYEQYF. In DNA form, the CDR3 reads TGTGCCACCGGGGGGGACAGCCCACCCTACGAGCAGTACTTC.

This chain links TRBV2 with TRBJ2-2; TRBD2 matches 8 bases. Germline V gives CDR1 SNHLY, CDR2 FYNNEI. After removal of 5 bases from V and 6 bases from J, the junction contained 8 bases not matched to a gene. The length of the CDR3 is 15 residues. The CDR3 region is CASSSSAGVPGELFF. The CDR3 DNA reads as TGTGCCAGCAGTTCCTCAGCGGGAGTGCCCGGGGAGCTGTTTTTT. Filled out from reference TRBV2 and TRBJ2-2, the complete variable domain reads EPEVTQTPSHQVTQMGQEVILRCVPISNHLYFYWYRQILGQKVEFLVSFYNNEISEKSEIFDDQFSVERPDGSNFTLKIRSTKLEDSAMYFCASSSSAGVPGELFFGEGSRLTVL.

This clonotype was counted at least ten times. V gene TRBV29-1 combines with J gene TRBJ2-7, with 8 bases matching TRBD1. Losses at the gene ends were 7 bases for V and 5 bases for J; bases not matched to a gene: 10. CDR1 is SQVTM, CDR2 ANQGSEA, per germline. This CDR3 contains 13 residues. The DNA for the CDR3 is TGCAGCGCCGGGACAGGTGTAATGAACGAGCAGTACTTC. Amino acids: CSAGTGVMNEQYF.

This clonotype was picked up many times. This chain links TRBV7-6 with TRBJ1-6; possibly TRBD1 for D (5 bases). CDR3 length: 20 amino acids. The V end was cut by 4 bases, the J end by 5 bases, with 27 bases between. The V gene's germline CDR1 is SGHVS and CDR2 FNYEAQ. CDR3 in amino acids: CASSYATRDSPFFHNSPLHF. CDR3 bases: TGTGCCAGCAGCTACGCCACCCGGGACTCCCCCTTCTTCCATAATTCACCCCTCCACTTT.

This clonotype was counted many times. The chain employs TRBV27 and TRBJ2-7, with a tentative D call TRBD1 (6 bases). CDR1 is MNHEY and CDR2 is SMNVEV in the germline V gene (reference sequence). The CDR3 totals 15 residues. The V gene lost 3 bases and the J gene lost 5 bases, with 17 bases spanning the gap. CDR3 residues: CASSLARGVIHEQYF. CDR3 DNA sequence: TGTGCCAGCAGTTTGGCCAGGGGCGTAATCCACGAGCAGTACTTC.

This clonotype was seen once. The chain combines TRBV6-2 or TRBV6-3 with TRBJ1-2, with D perhaps TRBD1 (6 bases). Germline V gene sequence: CDR1 MNHEY, CDR2 SVGEGT. V was cut by 4 bases and J by 4 bases, with 13 bases left in between. The CDR3 runs to 14 residues. CDR3 protein: CASSLQGTVYGYTF. As DNA, the CDR3 is TGTGCCAGCAGTTTGCAGGGGACTGTCTATGGCTACACCTTC.

The chain employs TRBV6-2 or TRBV6-3 and TRBJ2-7; 14 nucleotides match TRBD2. Germline-derived CDR1 and CDR2 are MNHEY and SVGEGT. V shed 5 bases, J shed 5 bases, and the junction held 5 bases outside the gene matches. This CDR3 comprises 15 residues. Written as DNA, the CDR3 is TGTGCCAGCAGTCAAGGGACTAGCGGGAGTAACGAGCAGTACTTC. As protein: CASSQGTSGSNEQYF.

This clonotype occurred many times. The chain couples TRBV11-3 to TRBJ2-2; D possibly corresponds to TRBD1 (5 bases). The ends were cut back, 8 bases at V and 1 base at J, with 8 bases in the middle. This CDR3 is 13 amino acids long. Germline V gene data show CDR1 as SGHNT and CDR2 as YENEEA. CDR3 region: CASDSWNTGELFF. The CDR3 nucleotides are TGTGCCAGCGACAGCTGGAACACCGGGGAGCTGTTTTTT.

This clonotype was seen at least ten times. The rearrangement joins TRBV12-3 or TRBV12-4 to TRBJ1-1; D call uncertain. The CDR3 is 14 amino acids. V shed 7 bases and J shed 0 bases, with 12 bases lying between them. The CDR3 sequence is CASKMRRMNTEAFF. CDR3 sequence (DNA): TGTGCCAGCAAAATGAGGAGAATGAACACTGAAGCTTTCTTT.

This clonotype has a handful of counts. The chain is built from TRBV9 and TRBJ2-3; D gene ambiguous. V was cut by 0 bases and J by 6 bases, with 11 bases left in between. The CDR3 totals 14 residues. Germline V gene lookup returns CDR1 SGDLS and CDR2 YYNGEE. The CDR3 is CASSVEVGGDTQYF. CDR3 DNA: TGTGCCAGCAGCGTAGAAGTCGGTGGGGATACGCAGTATTTT.

The chain combines TRBV5-6 with TRBJ2-7; 8 bases align to TRBD1. Germline CDR1 SGHDT, CDR2 YYEEEE. CDR3 length equals 12 residues. V gave up 7 bases and J gave up 7 bases; unmatched junction bases: 7. The CDR3 here is CASQDRVGEQYF. The CDR3 region has the DNA TGTGCCAGCCAGGACAGGGTAGGTGAGCAGTACTTC. Full variable domain (remainder filled in from reference TRBV5-6 and TRBJ2-7): DAGVTQSPTHLIKTRGQQVTLRCSPKSGHDTVSWYQQALGQGPQFIFQYYEEEERQRGNFPDRFSGHQFPNYSSELNVNALLLGDSALYLCASQDRVGEQYFGPGTRLTVT.